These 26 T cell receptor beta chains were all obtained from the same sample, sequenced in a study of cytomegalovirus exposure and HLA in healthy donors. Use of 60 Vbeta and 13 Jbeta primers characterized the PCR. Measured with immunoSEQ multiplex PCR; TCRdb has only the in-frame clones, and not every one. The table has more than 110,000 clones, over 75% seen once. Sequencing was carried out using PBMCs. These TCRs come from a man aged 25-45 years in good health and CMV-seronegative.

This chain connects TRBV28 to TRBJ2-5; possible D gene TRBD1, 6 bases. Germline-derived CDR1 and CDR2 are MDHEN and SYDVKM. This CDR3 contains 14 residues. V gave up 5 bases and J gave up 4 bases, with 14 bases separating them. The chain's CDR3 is CASSENRVGETQYF. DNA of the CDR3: TGTGCCAGCAGTGAAAACAGGGTCGGAGAGACCCAGTACTTC.

CDR3 nucleotide sequence: TGTGCCAGTAGTGAGGTCACAGATACGCAGTATTTT. Encoded protein: CASSEVTDTQYF. The chain is built from TRBV19 and TRBJ2-3; no clear D. The CDR3 contains 12 residues. Trimming shortened V by 5 bases and J by 2 bases, and 5 bases separated the two germline ends. The germline gives CDR1 LNHDA, CDR2 SQIVND (reference sequence).

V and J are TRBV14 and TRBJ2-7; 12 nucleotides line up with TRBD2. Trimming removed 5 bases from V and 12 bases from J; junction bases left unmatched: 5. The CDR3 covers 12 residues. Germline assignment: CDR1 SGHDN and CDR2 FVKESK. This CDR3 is CASSSSGRALYF. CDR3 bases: TGTGCCAGCAGCTCTAGCGGGAGGGCCTTGTACTTC.

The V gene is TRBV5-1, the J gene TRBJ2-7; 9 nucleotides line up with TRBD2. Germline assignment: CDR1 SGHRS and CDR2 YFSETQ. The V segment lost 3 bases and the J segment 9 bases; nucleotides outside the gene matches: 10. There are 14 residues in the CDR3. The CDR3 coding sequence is TGCGCCAGCAGCTCGTCTAGCGGGACCGGGTGGCAGTACTTC. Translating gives CASSSSSGTGWQYF.

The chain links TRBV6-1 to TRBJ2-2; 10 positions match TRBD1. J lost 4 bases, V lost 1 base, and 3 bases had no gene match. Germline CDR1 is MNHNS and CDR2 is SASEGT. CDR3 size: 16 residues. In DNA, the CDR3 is TGTGCCAGCAGTGAAGGGACAGGGGGGCCCACCGGGGAGCTGTTTTTT. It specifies CASSEGTGGPTGELFF.

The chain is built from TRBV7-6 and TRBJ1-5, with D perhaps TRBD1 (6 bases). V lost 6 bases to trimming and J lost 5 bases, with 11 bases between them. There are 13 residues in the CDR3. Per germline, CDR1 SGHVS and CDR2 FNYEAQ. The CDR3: CASRGGADQPQHF. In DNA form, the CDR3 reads TGTGCCAGCAGAGGGGGGGCAGATCAGCCCCAGCATTTT.

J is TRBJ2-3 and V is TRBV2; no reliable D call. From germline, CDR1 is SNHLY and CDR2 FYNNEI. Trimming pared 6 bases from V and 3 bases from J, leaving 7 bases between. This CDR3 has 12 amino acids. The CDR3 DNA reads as TGTGCCAGCAGCCCTAATACAGATACGCAGTATTTT. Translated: CASSPNTDTQYF.

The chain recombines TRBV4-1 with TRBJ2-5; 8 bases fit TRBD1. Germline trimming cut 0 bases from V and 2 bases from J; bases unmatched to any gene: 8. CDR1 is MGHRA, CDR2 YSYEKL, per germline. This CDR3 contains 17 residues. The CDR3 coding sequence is TGCGCCAGCAGCCAAGATCGGGAAAGGACAGGGCAAGAGACCCAGTACTTC. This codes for CASSQDRERTGQETQYF.

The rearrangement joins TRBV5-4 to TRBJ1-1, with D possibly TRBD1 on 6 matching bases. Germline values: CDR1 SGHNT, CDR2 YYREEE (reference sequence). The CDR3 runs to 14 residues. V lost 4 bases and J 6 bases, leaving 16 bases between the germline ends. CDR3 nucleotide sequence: TGTGCCAGCAGCGGCGGCGGGGGCGGGGCTGAAGCTTTCTTT. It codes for CASSGGGGGAEAFF.

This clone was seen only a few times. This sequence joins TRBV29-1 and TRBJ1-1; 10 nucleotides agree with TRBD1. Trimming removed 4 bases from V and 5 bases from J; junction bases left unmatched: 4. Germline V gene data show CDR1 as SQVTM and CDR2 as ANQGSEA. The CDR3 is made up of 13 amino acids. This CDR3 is CSVGTGGYTEAFF. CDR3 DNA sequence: TGCAGCGTTGGGACAGGGGGGTATACTGAAGCTTTCTTT.

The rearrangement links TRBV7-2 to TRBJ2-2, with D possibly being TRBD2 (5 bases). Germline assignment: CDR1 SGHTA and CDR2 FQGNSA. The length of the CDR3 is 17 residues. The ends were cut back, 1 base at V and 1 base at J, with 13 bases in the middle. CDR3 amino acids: CASSLGQRRWNTGELFF. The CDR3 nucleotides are TGTGCCAGCAGCTTAGGGCAGCGGCGCTGGAACACCGGGGAGCTGTTTTTT.

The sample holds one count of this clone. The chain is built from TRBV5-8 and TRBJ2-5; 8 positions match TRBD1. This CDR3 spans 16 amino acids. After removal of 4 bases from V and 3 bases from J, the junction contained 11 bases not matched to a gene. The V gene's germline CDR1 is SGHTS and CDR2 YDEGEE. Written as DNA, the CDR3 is TGTGCCAGCAGCCCGGGCGACAGGGGAATTAAAGAGACCCAGTACTTC. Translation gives CASSPGDRGIKETQYF.

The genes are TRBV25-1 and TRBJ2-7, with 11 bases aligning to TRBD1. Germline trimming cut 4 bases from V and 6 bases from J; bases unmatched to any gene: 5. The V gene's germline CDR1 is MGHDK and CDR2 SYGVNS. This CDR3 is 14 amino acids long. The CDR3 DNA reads TGTGCCAGCAGTGCAGGGACAGGGGGGAGCGAGCAGTACTTC. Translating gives CASSAGTGGSEQYF.

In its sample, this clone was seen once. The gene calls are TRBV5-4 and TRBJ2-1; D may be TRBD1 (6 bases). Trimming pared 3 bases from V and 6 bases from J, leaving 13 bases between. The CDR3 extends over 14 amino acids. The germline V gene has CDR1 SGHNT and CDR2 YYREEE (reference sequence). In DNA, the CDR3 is TGTGCCAGCAGCTCCCTAGAAGGGGGCAATGAGCAGTTCTTC. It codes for CASSSLEGGNEQFF.

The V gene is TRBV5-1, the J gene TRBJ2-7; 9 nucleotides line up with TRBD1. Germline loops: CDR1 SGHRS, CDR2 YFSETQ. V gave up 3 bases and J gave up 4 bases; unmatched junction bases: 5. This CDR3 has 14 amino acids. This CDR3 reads CASSSGQGIYEQYF. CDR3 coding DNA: TGCGCCAGCAGCTCGGGACAGGGTATATACGAGCAGTACTTC.

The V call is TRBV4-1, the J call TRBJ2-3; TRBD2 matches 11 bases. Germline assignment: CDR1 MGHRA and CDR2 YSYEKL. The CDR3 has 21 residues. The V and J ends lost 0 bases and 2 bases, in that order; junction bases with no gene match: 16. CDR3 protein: CASSQESGGTSGPKPTDTQYF. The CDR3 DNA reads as TGCGCCAGCAGCCAAGAATCGGGTGGGACTAGCGGACCAAAACCCACAGATACGCAGTATTTT.

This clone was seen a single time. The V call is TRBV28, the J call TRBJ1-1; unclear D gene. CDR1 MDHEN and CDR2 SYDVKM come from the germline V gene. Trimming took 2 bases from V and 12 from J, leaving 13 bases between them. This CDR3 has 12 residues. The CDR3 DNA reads TGTGCCAGCAGTTTAGTTGTCGGGATCTCTTTCTTT. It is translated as CASSLVVGISFF.

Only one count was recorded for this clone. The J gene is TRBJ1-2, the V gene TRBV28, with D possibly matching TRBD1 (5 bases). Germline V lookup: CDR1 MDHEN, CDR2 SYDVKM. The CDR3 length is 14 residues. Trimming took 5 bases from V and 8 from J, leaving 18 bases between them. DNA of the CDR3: TGTGCCAGCAGTAATACGGGGGGAAAGGGGGGCTACACCTTC. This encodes CASSNTGGKGGYTF.

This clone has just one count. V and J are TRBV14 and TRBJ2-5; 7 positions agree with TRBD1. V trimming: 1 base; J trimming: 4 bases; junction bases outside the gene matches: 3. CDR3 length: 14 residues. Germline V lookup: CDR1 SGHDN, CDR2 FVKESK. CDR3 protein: CASSQGGGVETQYF. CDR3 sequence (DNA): TGTGCCAGCAGCCAAGGAGGGGGCGTAGAGACCCAGTACTTC.

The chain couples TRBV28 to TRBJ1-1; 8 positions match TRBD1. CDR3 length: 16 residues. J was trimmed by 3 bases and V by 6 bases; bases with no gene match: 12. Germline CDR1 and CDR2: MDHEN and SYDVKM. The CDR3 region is CASSLVGQGLDTEAFF. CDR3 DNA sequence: TGTGCCAGCAGCCTAGTAGGACAGGGTTTGGACACTGAAGCTTTCTTT.

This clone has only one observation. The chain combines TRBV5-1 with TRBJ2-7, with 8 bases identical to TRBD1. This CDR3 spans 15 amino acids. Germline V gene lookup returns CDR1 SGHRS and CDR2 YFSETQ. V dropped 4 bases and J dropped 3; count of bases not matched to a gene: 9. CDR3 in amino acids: CASSVGQGEYYEQYF. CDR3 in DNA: TGCGCCAGCAGCGTAGGACAGGGAGAATACTACGAGCAGTACTTC.

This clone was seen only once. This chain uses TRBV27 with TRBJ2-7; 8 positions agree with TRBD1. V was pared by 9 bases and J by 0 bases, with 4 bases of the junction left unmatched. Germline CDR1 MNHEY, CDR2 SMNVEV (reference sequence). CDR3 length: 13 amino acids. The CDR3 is CASWTGNSYEQYF. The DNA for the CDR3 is TGTGCCAGTTGGACAGGGAACTCCTACGAGCAGTACTTC.

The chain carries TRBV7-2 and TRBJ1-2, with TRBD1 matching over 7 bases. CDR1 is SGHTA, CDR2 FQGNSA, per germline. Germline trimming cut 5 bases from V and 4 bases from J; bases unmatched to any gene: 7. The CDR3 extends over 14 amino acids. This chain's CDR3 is CASSRPTGPYGYTF. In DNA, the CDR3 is TGTGCCAGCAGCCGCCCGACAGGGCCCTATGGCTACACCTTC. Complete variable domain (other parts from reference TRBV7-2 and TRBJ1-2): GAGVSQSPSNKVTEKGKDVELRCDPISGHTALYWYRQSLGQGLEFLIYFQGNSAPDKSGLPSDRFSAERTGGSVSTLTIQRTQQEDSAVYLCASSRPTGPYGYTFGSGTRLTVV.

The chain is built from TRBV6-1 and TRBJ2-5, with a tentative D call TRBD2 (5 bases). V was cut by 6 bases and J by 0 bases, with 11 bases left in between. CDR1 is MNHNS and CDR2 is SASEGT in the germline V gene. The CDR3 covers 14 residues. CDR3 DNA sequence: TGTGCCAGCAGAGGGAGAGAGTACCAAGAGACCCAGTACTTC. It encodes CASRGREYQETQYF.

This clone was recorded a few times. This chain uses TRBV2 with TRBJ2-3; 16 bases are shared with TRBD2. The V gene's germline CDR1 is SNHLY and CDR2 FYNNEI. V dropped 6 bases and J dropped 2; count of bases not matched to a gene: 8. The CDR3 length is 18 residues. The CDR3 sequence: CASSGTGTSGRDTDTQYF. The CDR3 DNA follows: TGTGCCAGCAGCGGAACCGGGACTAGCGGGAGGGACACAGATACGCAGTATTTT.

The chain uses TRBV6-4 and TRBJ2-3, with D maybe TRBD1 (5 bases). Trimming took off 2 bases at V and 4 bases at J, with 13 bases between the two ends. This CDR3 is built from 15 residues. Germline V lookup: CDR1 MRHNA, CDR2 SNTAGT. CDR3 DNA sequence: TGTGCCAGCAGTGACACACCCCAGGGCGCAGATACGCAGTATTTT. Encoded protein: CASSDTPQGADTQYF.